Here is one T cell receptor beta chain with its context. Its antigen is not known. The sample comes from a study of shared clonotypes between healthy human individuals. Study-level findings and limits: Roughly 5% of naive CD4 clonotypes were common to a handful of donors.

Germline V gives CDR1 MNHEY, CDR2 SVGAGI. The CDR3 spans 13 residues. V was trimmed by 6 bases and J by 7 bases, leaving 15 bases between them. The protocol was immunoSEQ multiplex PCR, while the TCRdb copy is restricted to in-frame clones and leaves out a portion. This sample carries about 1.1 million clones, 60% to 85% of them seen once, and the ten largest clones take roughly 0.83%. The chain links TRBV6-5 to TRBJ1-2, with TRBD1 as a possible D gene (6 bases). This clonotype originated in a man between 18 and 35 years old in good health. Some clones in this sample may be carry-over from other donors' samples. Sample: memory CD4+ T cells from PBMCs. Documented subset: CD45RA-negative fraction. CDR3 nucleotides: TGTGCCAGCAGCCGTCGGGTAGGGGGTGGCTACACCTTC. This sequence encodes CASSRRVGGGYTF.